Listed below are T cell receptor beta chains from one sample, sequenced in a study of T cell repertoires in cytomegalovirus infection. TCRdb fed the reads into MiXCR, producing one record per CDR3 protein. Of a few hundred thousand distinct CDR3 sequences listed, about 29% were seen once; the top ten hold roughly 20%. Their recognized antigens are unknown. The specimen comprised cultured PBMCs, sampled from culture after CMV antigen stimulation. The source of these receptors is a human donor in good health (CMV status not recorded). Some clones in this sample may be carry-over from other donors' samples. Both conserved end residues are part of each CDR3. Fields, in order: V gene, D gene, J gene, clone size, CDR3 DNA, CDR3 protein. D genes are given only for firm matches. Some rows mark clone size as missing; the rest say once, few, many or name a class of expanded clone.

TRBV18,-,TRBJ1-1,-,TGTGCCAGCTCCCCCTACCTCATGAACACTGAAGCTTTCTTT,CASSPYLMNTEAFF
TRBV28,-,TRBJ2-1,-,TGTGCCAGCAGTTTTCAAAAAGCGGGACACTACAATGAGCAGTTCTTC,CASSFQKAGHYNEQFF
TRBV12-3/TRBV12-4,-,TRBJ2-5,-,TGTGCCAGCAGTTTAGGGACAGCCGGGGAGACCCAGTACTTC,CASSLGTAGETQYF
TRBV7-9,TRBD1,TRBJ2-3,-,TGTGCCAGCAGCAACCGGGACAGGACCAGCACAAATACGCAGTATTTT,CASSNRDRTSTNTQYF
TRBV29-1,-,TRBJ1-1,few,TGCAGCGTTCAGAACAGGAAGAACACTGAAGCTTTCTTT,CSVQNRKNTEAFF
TRBV19,TRBD1,TRBJ1-5,-,TGTGCCAGTAGTAAGACAGGGATACATCAGCCCCAGCATTTT,CASSKTGIHQPQHF
TRBV25-1,-,TRBJ2-3,-,TGTGTCAGCAGAAATCCTAGCCTTAGCACAGATACGCAGTATTTT,CVSRNPSLSTDTQYF
TRBV18,-,TRBJ2-1,-,TGTGCCAGCTCCAGATCGGCAGGGGATCAGGGTGAGCAGTTCTTC,CASSRSAGDQGEQFF
TRBV11-1,-,TRBJ2-2,few,TGTGCCAGCAGCTTACGTGCCGGGGGCGCATCTGGGGAGCTGTTTTTT,CASSLRAGGASGELFF
TRBV29-1,TRBD1,TRBJ1-2,-,TGCAGCGTTGAAAATCAACAGGGGTCTGTCTATGGCTACACCTTC,CSVENQQGSVYGYTF
TRBV7-2,-,TRBJ1-5,many,TGTGCCAGCAGCTTAGACGGCTTCGTTAGCAATCAGCCCCAGCATTTT,CASSLDGFVSNQPQHF
TRBV6-5,-,TRBJ1-6,-,TGTGCCAGCAGTTACCTTGGACCCAGGGGCAGGAATTCACCCCTCCACTTT,CASSYLGPRGRNSPLHF
TRBV25-1,-,TRBJ2-7,-,TGTGCCAGCAGTGAATCATATGGATTAGGGTACGAGCAGTACTTC,CASSESYGLGYEQYF
TRBV7-2,TRBD2,TRBJ2-3,many,TGTGCCAGCAGGGCCCCGGGACTAGCGGGGCGTCACACAGATACGCAGTATTTT,CASRAPGLAGRHTDTQYF
TRBV7-3,-,TRBJ2-2,few,TGTGCCAGCAGCAGACGAGCGAACACCGGGGAGCTGTTTTTT,CASSRRANTGELFF
TRBV12-3/TRBV12-4,-,TRBJ1-1,-,TGTGCCAGCAGCCAGGCACTAGGGCGGACTGAAGCTTTCTTT,CASSQALGRTEAFF
TRBV18,TRBD2,TRBJ2-3,-,TGTGCCAGCTCACCACCCTCTCTAGCGGGGCCCACAGATACGCAGTATTTT,CASSPPSLAGPTDTQYF
TRBV4-1,-,TRBJ1-2,-,TGCGCCAGCAGCGAGGTGGGTTTAGGTGGCTACACCTTC,CASSEVGLGGYTF
TRBV7-9,-,TRBJ1-1,-,TGTGCCAGCAGAGAACTACGGGAAAACACTGAAGCTTTCTTT,CASRELRENTEAFF
TRBV6-8,-,TRBJ2-3,-,TGTGCCAGCGGCTGGCCTGGTGCTAACACAGATACGCAGTATTTT,CASGWPGANTDTQYF
TRBV7-2,-,TRBJ2-3,-,TGTGCCAGCAGCCCTGACGGAGGGCGCGGGGCAGATACGCAGTATTTT,CASSPDGGRGADTQYF
TRBV7-8,-,TRBJ1-2,few,TGTGCCAGCAGCCTCCGGGACGGCTGGAGCACCTTC,CASSLRDGWSTF
TRBV25-1,-,TRBJ1-5,-,TGTGCCAGCAGTCCTCGGGGGGGGCTTACGGGTCAGCCCCAGCATTTT,CASSPRGGLTGQPQHF
TRBV10-3,-,TRBJ1-4,-,TGTGCCATCAGTGACCGTGGGAGCAATGAAAAACTGTTTTTT,CAISDRGSNEKLFF
TRBV18,-,TRBJ1-1,-,TGTGCCAGCTCACCGCGAGGTGGGACGAACACTGAAGCTTTCTTT,CASSPRGGTNTEAFF
TRBV29-1,TRBD1,TRBJ1-1,-,TGCAGCGTTGAAGGAGGGGGCCGCATGAACACTGAAGCTTTCTTT,CSVEGGGRMNTEAFF
TRBV11-2,-,TRBJ2-1,-,TGTGCCAGCAGCTTAGCCGAGGTTGAGCAGTTCTTC,CASSLAEVEQFF
TRBV20-1,-,TRBJ2-7,-,TGCAGTGCTCTGATCTACGAGCAGTACTTC,CSALIYEQYF
TRBV19,-,TRBJ1-5,-,TGTGCCAGTAGTATAAATGAGGATCAGCCCCAGCATTTT,CASSINEDQPQHF
TRBV5-5,-,TRBJ1-2,-,TGTGCCAGCAGCTCGAGAGGCGGGGGCTCTGGCTACACCTTC,CASSSRGGGSGYTF
TRBV19,TRBD1,TRBJ2-3,-,TGTGCCAGCAGTATAACAGGGGGCGTAGGTACGCAGTATTTT,CASSITGGVGTQYF
TRBV7-3,-,TRBJ1-2,-,TGTGCCAGCAGCCCCCTAAGGGGCATAGGCTACACCTTC,CASSPLRGIGYTF
TRBV12-3/TRBV12-4,-,TRBJ1-2,few,TGTGCCAGCAGTGTGGGACTTTGGAGGGGCTACACCTTC,CASSVGLWRGYTF
TRBV6-1,-,TRBJ1-6,many,TGTGCCAGCAGCGAAAGGGGGGTAAACCTTTCACCCCTCCACTTT,CASSERGVNLSPLHF
TRBV7-9,TRBD2,TRBJ2-7,few,TGTGCCAGCAGCTTACTAGCGGGAGGGCCGGGGCAGTACTTC,CASSLLAGGPGQYF
TRBV7-8,-,TRBJ2-1,-,TGTGCCAGCAGCTTAGTGACGGGCAGGGCGCAGAACAATGAGCAGTTCTTC,CASSLVTGRAQNNEQFF
TRBV28,-,TRBJ1-1,many,TGTGCCAGCAGCGTAACGCGTCAGCGCAAACGGGGGGGGACTGAAGCTTTCTTT,CASSVTRQRKRGGTEAFF
TRBV3-1,-,TRBJ2-3,-,TGTGCCAGCAGCCCTCACGGGGAAAGCACAGATACGCAGTATTTT,CASSPHGESTDTQYF
TRBV28,-,TRBJ2-3,-,TGTGCCAGCAGTCTAGGGACGGGCAGCACAGATACGCAGTATTTT,CASSLGTGSTDTQYF
TRBV6-1,-,TRBJ2-7,many,TGTGCCAGCAGCCCAAGGGGAGACAGGCCGCCCTACGAGCAGTACTTC,CASSPRGDRPPYEQYF